The entry that follows covers one TCR beta chain sequence. Data came from immunoSEQ multiplex PCR; TCRdb stores just in-frame clones and leaves some out. The sample records over 200,000 clones, 70% to 90% being singletons. The data were taken from a study of blood T cell repertoires in COVID-19. The overall study: Sources were T cells, B-cell-depleted T cells, or PBMCs; the material itself was cDNA or gDNA.

With V trimmed by 5 bases and J by 2 bases, 3 bases remained unmatched. This CDR3 region has 13 residues. Germline CDR1 and CDR2: SGHTA and FQGNSA. Recovery among Cohort 3 donors was established by two negative PCRs, clearance, or symptom resolution. The chain joins TRBV7-2 to TRBJ2-7, with 7 bases lining up with TRBD1. This receptor was taken from a man under 40 who had recovered from COVID-19. Input material: PBMCs or T cells enriched from blood (not recorded which). CDR3 sequence: CASSRDRAYEQYF. As DNA, the CDR3 is TGTGCCAGCAGCCGCGACAGGGCCTACGAGCAGTACTTC. Full variable domain (missing parts from reference TRBV7-2 and TRBJ2-7): GAGVSQSPSNKVTEKGKDVELRCDPISGHTALYWYRQSLGQGLEFLIYFQGNSAPDKSGLPSDRFSAERTGGSVSTLTIQRTQQEDSAVYLCASSRDRAYEQYFGPGTRLTVT.